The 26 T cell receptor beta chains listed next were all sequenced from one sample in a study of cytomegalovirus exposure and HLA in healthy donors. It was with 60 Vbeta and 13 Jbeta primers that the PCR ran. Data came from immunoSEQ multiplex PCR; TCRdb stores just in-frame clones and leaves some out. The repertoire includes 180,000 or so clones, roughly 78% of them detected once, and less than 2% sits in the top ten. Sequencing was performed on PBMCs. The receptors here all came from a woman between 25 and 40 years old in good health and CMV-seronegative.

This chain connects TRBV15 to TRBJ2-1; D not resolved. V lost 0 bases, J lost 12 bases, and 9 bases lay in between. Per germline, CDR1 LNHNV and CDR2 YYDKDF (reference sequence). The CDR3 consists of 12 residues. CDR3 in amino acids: CATSRESLGQFF. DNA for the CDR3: TGTGCCACCAGCAGAGAGTCCCTAGGGCAGTTCTTC.

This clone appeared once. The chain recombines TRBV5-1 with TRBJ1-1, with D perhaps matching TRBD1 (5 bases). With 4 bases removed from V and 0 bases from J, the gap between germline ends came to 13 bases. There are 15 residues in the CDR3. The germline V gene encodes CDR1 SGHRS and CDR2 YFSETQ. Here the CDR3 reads CASSPTGLMNTEAFF. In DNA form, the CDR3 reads TGCGCCAGCAGCCCGACGGGACTGATGAACACTGAAGCTTTCTTT.

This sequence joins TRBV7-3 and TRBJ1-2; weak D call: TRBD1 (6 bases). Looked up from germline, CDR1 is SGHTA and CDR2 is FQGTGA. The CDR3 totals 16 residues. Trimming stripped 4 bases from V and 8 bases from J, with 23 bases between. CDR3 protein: CASSSSNQGTIGGYTF. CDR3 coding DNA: TGTGCCAGCAGCTCCTCGAATCAGGGGACGATAGGAGGCTACACCTTC. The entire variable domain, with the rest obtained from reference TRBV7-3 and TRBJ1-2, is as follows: GAGVSQTPSNKVTEKGKYVELRCDPISGHTALYWYRQSLGQGPEFLIYFQGTGAADDSGLPNDRFFAVRPEGSVSTLKIQRTERGDSAVYLCASSSSNQGTIGGYTFGSGTRLTVV.

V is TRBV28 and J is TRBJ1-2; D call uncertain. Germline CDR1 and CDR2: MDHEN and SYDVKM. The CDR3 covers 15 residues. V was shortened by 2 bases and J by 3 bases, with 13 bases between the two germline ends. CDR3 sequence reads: CASSLNSPRDYGYTF. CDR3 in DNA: TGTGCCAGCAGTTTAAATAGTCCGAGGGACTATGGCTACACCTTC.

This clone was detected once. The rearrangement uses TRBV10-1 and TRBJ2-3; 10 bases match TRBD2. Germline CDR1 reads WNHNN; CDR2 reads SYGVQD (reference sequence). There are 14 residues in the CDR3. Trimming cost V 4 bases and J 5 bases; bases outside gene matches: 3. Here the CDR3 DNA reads TGCGCCAGCAGTGGTGGACTAGCGGTAGATACGCAGTATTTT. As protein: CASSGGLAVDTQYF.

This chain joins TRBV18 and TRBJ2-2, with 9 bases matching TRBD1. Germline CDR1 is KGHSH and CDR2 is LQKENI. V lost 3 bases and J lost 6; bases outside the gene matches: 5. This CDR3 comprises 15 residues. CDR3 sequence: CASSPPGQGPGELFF. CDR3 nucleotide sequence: TGTGCCAGCTCACCTCCGGGACAGGGCCCCGGGGAGCTGTTTTTT.

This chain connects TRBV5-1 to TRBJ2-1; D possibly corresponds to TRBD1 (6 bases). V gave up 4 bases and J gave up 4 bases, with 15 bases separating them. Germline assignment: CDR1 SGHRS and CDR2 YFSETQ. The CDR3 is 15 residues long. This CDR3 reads CASSPGQQKYNEQFF. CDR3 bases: TGCGCCAGCAGCCCCGGACAGCAAAAATACAATGAGCAGTTCTTC.

The CDR3 DNA reads TGTGCCAGCTCACCCATCGGGGGAAACACCGGGGAGCTGTTTTTT. Protein product: CASSPIGGNTGELFF. The rearrangement joins TRBV18 to TRBJ2-2; TRBD2 is a possible D gene (6 bases). The germline V gene has CDR1 KGHSH and CDR2 LQKENI. Trimming stripped 3 bases from V and 2 bases from J, with 10 bases between. The CDR3 sequence is 15 residues long.

In nucleotides, the CDR3 is TGCGCCAGCAGCCGCTACAGGGACCTAAGCACAGATACGCAGTATTTT. Translating gives CASSRYRDLSTDTQYF. The rearrangement links TRBV4-1 to TRBJ2-3, with a tentative D call TRBD1 (6 bases). This CDR3 has 16 amino acids. In germline, CDR1 is MGHRA, CDR2 YSYEKL. V was pared by 4 bases and J by 0 bases, with 14 bases between.

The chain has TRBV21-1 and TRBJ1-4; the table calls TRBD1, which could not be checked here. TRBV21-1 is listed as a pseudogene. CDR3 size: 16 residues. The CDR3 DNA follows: TGTGCCAGCAGGGGCAGGGTAAGTGAGCACAATGAAAAACTGTTTTTT. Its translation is CASRGRVSEHNEKLFF.

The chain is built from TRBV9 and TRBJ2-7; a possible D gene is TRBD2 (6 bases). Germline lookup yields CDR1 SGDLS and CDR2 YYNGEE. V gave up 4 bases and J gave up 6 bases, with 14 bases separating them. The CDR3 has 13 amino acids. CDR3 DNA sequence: TGTGCCAGCAGCCCAACTAGCATAGGCGAGCAGTACTTC. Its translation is CASSPTSIGEQYF.

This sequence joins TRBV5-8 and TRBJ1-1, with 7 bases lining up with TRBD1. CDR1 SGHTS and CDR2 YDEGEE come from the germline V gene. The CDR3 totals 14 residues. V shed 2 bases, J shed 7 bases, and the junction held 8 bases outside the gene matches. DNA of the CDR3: TGTGCCAGCAGCTTATTGAACAGGGGTAGTGAAGCTTTCTTT. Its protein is CASSLLNRGSEAFF.

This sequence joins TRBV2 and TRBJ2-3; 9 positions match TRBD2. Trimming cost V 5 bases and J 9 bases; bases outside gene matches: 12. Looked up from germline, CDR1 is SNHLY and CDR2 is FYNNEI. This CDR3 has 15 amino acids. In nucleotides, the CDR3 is TGTGCCAGCAGTCCCATTGGCGGGGGGGCCGACACGCAGTATTTT. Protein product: CASSPIGGGADTQYF. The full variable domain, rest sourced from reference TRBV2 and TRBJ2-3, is EPEVTQTPSHQVTQMGQEVILRCVPISNHLYFYWYRQILGQKVEFLVSFYNNEISEKSEIFDDQFSVERPDGSNFTLKIRSTKLEDSAMYFCASSPIGGGADTQYFGPGTRLTVL.

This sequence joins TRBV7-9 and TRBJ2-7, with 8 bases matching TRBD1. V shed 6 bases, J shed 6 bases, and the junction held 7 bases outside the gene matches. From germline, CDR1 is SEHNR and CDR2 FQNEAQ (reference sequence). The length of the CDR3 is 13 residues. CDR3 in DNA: TGTGCCAGCAGATTTGGACAGGGCGTCGAGCAGTACTTC. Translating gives CASRFGQGVEQYF.

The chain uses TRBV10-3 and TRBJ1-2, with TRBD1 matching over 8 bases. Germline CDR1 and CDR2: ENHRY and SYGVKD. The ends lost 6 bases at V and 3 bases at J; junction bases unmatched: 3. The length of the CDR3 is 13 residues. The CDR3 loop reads CAISDRGDYGYTF. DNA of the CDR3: TGTGCCATCAGCGACAGGGGTGACTATGGCTACACCTTC.

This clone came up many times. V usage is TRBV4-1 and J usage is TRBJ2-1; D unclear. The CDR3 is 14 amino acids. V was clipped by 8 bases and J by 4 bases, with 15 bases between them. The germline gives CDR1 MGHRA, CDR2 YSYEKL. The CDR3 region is CASQIYDTYNEQFF. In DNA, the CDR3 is TGCGCCAGCCAAATCTACGACACGTACAATGAGCAGTTCTTC.

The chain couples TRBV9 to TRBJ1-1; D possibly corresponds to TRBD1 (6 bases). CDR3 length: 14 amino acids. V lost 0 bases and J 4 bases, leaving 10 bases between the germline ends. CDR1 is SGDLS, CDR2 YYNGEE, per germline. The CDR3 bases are TGTGCCAGCAGCGTAGGTGGGACAATCACTGAAGCTTTCTTT. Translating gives CASSVGGTITEAFF. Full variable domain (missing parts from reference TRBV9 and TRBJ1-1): DSGVTQTPKHLITATGQRVTLRCSPRSGDLSVYWYQQSLDQGLQFLIQYYNGEERAKGNILERFSAQQFPDLHSELNLSSLELGDSALYFCASSVGGTITEAFFGQGTRLTVV.

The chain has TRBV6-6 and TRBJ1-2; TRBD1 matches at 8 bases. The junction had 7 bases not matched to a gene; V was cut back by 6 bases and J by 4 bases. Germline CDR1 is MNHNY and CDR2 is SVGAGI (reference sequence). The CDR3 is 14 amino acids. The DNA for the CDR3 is TGTGCCAGCAGAGAGACCGGGACAGGCTATGGCTACACCTTC. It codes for CASRETGTGYGYTF.

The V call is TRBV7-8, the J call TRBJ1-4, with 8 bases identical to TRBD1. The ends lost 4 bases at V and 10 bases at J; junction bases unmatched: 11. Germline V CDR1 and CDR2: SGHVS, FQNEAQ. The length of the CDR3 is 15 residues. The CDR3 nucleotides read TGTGCCAGCAGCTGGAGGACAGGGAAGATTGTAAAACTGTTTTTT. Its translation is CASSWRTGKIVKLFF.

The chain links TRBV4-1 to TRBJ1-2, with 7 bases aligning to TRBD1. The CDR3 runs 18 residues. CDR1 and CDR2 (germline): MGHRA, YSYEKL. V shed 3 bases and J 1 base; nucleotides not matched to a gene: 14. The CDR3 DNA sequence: TGCGCCAGCAGCCATTTCTTTGAGGGGGACAGTTATAACTATGGCTACACCTTC. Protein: CASSHFFEGDSYNYGYTF.

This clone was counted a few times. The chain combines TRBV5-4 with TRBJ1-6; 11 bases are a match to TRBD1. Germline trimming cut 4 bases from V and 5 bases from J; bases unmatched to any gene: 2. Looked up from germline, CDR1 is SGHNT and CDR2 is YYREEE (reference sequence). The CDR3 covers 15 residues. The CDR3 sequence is CASSVGQGDNSPLHF. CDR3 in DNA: TGTGCCAGCAGCGTGGGACAGGGGGATAATTCACCCCTCCACTTT.

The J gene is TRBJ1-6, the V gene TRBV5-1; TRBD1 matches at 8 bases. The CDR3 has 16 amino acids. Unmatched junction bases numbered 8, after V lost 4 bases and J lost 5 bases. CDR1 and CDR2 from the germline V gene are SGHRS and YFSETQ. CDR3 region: CASSRNRQGNNSPLHF. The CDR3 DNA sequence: TGCGCCAGCAGCAGAAATCGACAGGGGAATAATTCACCCCTCCACTTT.

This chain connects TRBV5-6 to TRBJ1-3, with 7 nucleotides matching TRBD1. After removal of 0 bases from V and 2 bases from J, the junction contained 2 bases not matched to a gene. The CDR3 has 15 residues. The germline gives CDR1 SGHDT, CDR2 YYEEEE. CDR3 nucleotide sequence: TGTGCCAGCAGCTTGGTAACAGGGGCTGGAAACACCATATATTTT. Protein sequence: CASSLVTGAGNTIYF.

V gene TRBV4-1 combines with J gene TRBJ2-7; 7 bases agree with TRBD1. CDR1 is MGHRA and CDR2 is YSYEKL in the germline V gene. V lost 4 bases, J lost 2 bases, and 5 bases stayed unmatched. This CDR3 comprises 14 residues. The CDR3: CASSLRQGPYEQYF. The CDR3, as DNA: TGCGCCAGCAGCCTCCGACAGGGTCCCTACGAGCAGTACTTC.

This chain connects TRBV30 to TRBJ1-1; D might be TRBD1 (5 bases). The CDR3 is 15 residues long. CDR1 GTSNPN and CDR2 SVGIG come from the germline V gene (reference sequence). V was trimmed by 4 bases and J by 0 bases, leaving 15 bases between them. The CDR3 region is CAWMPGYVVNTEAFF. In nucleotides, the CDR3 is TGTGCCTGGATGCCAGGGTATGTTGTGAACACTGAAGCTTTCTTT.

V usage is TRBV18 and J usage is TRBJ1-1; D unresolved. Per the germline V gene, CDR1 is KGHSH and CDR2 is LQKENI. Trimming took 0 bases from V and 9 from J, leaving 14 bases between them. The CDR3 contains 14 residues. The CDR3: CASSPPGTVRKAFF. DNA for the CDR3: TGTGCCAGCTCACCACCTGGAACAGTAAGGAAAGCTTTCTTT. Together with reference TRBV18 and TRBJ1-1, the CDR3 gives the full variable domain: NAGVMQNPRHLVRRRGQEARLRCSPMKGHSHVYWYRQLPEEGLKFMVYLQKENIIDESGMPKERFSAEFPKEGPSILRIQQVVRGDSAAYFCASSPPGTVRKAFFGQGTRLTVV.